The text below deals with one T cell receptor beta chain. TCRdb reprocessed the PCR reads with MiXCR, giving one entry per CDR3 protein. The sample shows about 12,000 distinct CDR3 sequences, about 55% of them seen only once. The data derive from a study of tumor-infiltrating lymphocytes in oesophageal squamous cell carcinoma. The CDR3 covers 13 residues. Germline values: CDR1 MNHNS, CDR2 SASEGT. The source is a female donor with esophageal squamous cell carcinoma. V usage is TRBV6-1 and J usage is TRBJ2-7, with D hard to call. The closer fit of TRBJ2-5 to the DNA end suggests the J call may be wrong. The sample was esophageal tumor tissue. DNA for the CDR3: TGTGCCAGCAGTCAATGGCCCCTGGGGACCCAGTACTTC. It encodes CASSQWPLGTQYF.